A selection of T cell receptor beta chains follows, all from one sample in a study of cytotoxic CD8 clonotypes in ibrutinib-treated CLL. Some clones are missing from TCRdb's copy, which holds only in-frame ones; the method was immunoSEQ multiplex PCR. The data hold roughly 300,000 clones, with 65% to 85% observed a single time. The sequencing here drew on PBMCs, taken at disease progression, from a patient treated with ibrutinib. The receptors derive from a human donor with chronic lymphocytic leukemia. Both conserved end residues are trimmed from each CDR3. The order of the fields is D gene, V gene, CDR3 protein. The D gene is left open where the match is weak.

>TRBD1|TRBV7-2
ASSFAGGDGETQY
>TRBD1|TRBV6-6
ASSYELGQGGGPQH
>TRBD1|TRBV4-1
ASSQVTGGADTQY
>TRBD2|TRBV7-9
ASSPPRLAGSYEQY
>TRBD2|TRBV19
ASSIAAGGNQETQY
>TRBD1|TRBV7-6
ASSPYIGTGDGYT
>TRBD1|TRBV5-1
ASSLSLGQGGNQPQH
>NA|TRBV15
ATSRVIQQGTNEKLF
>TRBD2|TRBV11-3
ASSPGLAGGELF
>NA|TRBV10-1
ASRDSEGAGELF
>NA|TRBV25-1
ASSIQGGYGYT
>NA|TRBV5-6
ASSPLGLNTEAF